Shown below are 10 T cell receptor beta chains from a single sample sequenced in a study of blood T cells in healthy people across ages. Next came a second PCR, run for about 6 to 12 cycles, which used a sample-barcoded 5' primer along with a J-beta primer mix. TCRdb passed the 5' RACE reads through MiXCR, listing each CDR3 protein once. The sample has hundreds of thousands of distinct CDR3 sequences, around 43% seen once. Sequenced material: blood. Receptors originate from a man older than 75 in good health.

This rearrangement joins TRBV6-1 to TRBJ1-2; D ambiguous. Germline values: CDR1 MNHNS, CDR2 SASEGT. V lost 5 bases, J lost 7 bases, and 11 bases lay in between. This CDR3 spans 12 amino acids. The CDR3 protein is CASSLREVGYTF. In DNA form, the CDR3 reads TGTGCCAGCAGTCTTAGGGAAGTTGGCTACACCTTC.

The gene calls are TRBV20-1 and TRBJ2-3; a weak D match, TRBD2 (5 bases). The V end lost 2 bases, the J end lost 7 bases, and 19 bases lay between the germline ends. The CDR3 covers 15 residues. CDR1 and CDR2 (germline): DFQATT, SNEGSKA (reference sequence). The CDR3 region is CSARPEVSGRNTQYF. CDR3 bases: TGCAGTGCTAGACCTGAGGTCTCGGGGAGAAATACGCAGTATTTT.

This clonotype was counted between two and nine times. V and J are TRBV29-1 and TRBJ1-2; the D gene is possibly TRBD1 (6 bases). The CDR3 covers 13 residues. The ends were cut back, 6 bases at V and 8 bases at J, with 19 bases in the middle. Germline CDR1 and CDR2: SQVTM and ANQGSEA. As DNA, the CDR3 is TGCAGCGTCGAAACAGGGATGGGGGAAGGCTACACCTTC. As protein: CSVETGMGEGYTF.

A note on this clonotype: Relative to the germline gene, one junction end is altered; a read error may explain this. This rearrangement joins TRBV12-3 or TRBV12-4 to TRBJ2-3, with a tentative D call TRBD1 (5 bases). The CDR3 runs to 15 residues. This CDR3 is CASSFRKGMTDAQYF. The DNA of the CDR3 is TGTGCCAGCAGTTTTCGAAAAGGGATGACAGATGCGCAGTATTTT.

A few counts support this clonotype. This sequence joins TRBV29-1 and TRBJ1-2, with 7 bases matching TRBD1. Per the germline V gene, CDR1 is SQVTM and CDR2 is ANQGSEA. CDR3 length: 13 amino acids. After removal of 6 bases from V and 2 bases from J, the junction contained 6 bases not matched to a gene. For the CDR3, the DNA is TGCAGCGTAAGAGGGGGCGCGAACTATGGCTACACCTTC. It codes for CSVRGGANYGYTF.

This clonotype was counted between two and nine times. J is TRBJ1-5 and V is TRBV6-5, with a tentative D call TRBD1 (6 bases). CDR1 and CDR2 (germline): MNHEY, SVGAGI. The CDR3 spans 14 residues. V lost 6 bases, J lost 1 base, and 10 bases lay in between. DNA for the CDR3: TGTGCCAGCAGAAACAGGGAGAGCAATCAGCCCCAGCATTTT. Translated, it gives CASRNRESNQPQHF.

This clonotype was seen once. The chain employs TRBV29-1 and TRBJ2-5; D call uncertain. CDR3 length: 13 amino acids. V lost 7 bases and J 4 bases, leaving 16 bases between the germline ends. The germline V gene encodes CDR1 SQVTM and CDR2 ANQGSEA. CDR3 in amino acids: CSGPTRTRETQYF. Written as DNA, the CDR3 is TGCAGCGGGCCAACTCGAACCAGAGAGACCCAGTACTTC.

The CDR3 spells CASSTVVPGEQFF. CDR3 nucleotide sequence: TGTGCCAGCAGTACAGTCGTTCCCGGGGAGCAGTTCTTC. The rearrangement links TRBV28 to TRBJ2-1; D is ambiguous. V lost 5 bases and J lost 10, with 15 bases in between. The CDR3 contains 13 residues. Germline CDR1 is MDHEN and CDR2 is SYDVKM.

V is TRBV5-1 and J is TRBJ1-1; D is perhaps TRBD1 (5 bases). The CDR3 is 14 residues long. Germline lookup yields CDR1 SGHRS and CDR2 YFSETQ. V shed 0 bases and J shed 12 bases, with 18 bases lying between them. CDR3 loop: CASSLGVLGGESFF. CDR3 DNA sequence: TGCGCCAGCAGCTTGGGAGTCTTGGGAGGGGAATCTTTCTTT.

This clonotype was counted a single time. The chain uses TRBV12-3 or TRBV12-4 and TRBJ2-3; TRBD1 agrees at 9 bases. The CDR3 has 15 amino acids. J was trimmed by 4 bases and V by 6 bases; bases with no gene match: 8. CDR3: CASRPNRGRSDTQYF. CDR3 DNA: TGTGCCAGCAGGCCGAACAGGGGGCGCTCAGATACGCAGTATTTT.